This T cell receptor (beta chain) came from a study of graft-versus-host responses after intestinal transplantation. The study's findings and limits: GvH clones appeared in recipient marrow, some first in ileum or blood.

Remarks on this clone: Its antigen is currently unknown.

Some clones are missing from TCRdb's copy, which holds only in-frame ones; the method was immunoSEQ multiplex PCR. The sample lists 75,000 to 100,000 clones; roughly 90% were seen once. The CDR3 length is 18 residues. Germline-derived CDR1 and CDR2 are LNHDA and SQIVND (reference sequence). The V end was cut by 5 bases, the J end by 0 bases, with 17 bases between. The sequence was obtained from a human donor who received an intestinal transplant. The chain joins TRBV19 to TRBJ2-6; D gene ambiguous. This specimen was unstimulated CD4+ T cells sorted from spleen or lymph node cells, taken before intestinal transplant. The CDR3 sequence: CASSPHRTFPSGANVLTF. The CDR3 DNA is TGTGCCAGTAGTCCTCACCGTACTTTTCCCTCTGGGGCCAACGTCCTGACTTTC. The variable domain in full, completed from reference TRBV19 and TRBJ2-6, reads DGGITQSPKYLFRKEGQNVTLSCEQNLNHDAMYWYRQDPGQGLRLIYYSQIVNDFQKGDIAEGYSVSREKKESFPLTVTSAQKNPTAFYLCASSPHRTFPSGANVLTFGAGSRLTVL.